One and the same sample provided the 24 T cell receptor beta chains below, sequenced in a study of T cells in Graves' hyperthyroidism and ophthalmopathy (dated by TCRdb to between 2017 and 2020). The library was obtained by multiplex PCR. TCRdb shows the sequencer as Illumina HiSeq 2000. TCR beta CDR3 regions were amplified from RNA transcripts. The first round of RT-PCR for the TCR CDR3 was performed with the HTBI primer set and the Qiagen OneStep RT-PCR kit. In TCRdb, the public reads were trimmed at Q25 with fastp and aligned with MiXCR, with productive beta chains retained. Here each entry gathers all rows of one CDR3 protein and keeps the most common genes and DNA. This sample lists more than 500,000 distinct CDR3 sequences; 40% to 55% were detected once. Of the sample, over 15% falls within the top ten clones. The sample consisted of peripheral blood or thyroid tissue (not recorded which). The receptors come from an adult woman with Graves' disease, either hyperthyroidism or ophthalmopathy (not recorded which).

To note about this clonotype: Compared with germline, one end of the junction differs, possibly owing to a read error. This chain links TRBV13 with TRBJ2-6; no firm D call. Germline CDR1 reads PRHDT; CDR2 reads FYEKMQ (reference sequence). This CDR3 is built from 11 residues. The CDR3 DNA reads as TGCGCCAGCAGCTTGGGCGACACTGAAGCTTTC. As protein: CASSLGDTEAF.

This clonotype has only a few counts. This chain uses TRBV19 with TRBJ1-2; D remains unclear. The V gene's germline CDR1 is LNHDA and CDR2 SQIVND (reference sequence). V lost 3 bases to trimming and J lost 4 bases, with 18 bases between them. The CDR3 is made up of 16 amino acids. DNA for the CDR3: TGTGCCAGTAGTATGCGGAATCTGCGCACGACCTATGGCTACACCTTC. Protein: CASSMRNLRTTYGYTF.

V and J are TRBV5-6 and TRBJ1-2; the D is unclear. The ends were cut back, 4 bases at V and 2 bases at J, with 9 bases in the middle. The CDR3 has 13 amino acids. CDR1 and CDR2 from the germline V gene are SGHDT and YYEEEE. The CDR3 protein is CASSTAGNYGYTF. The DNA of the CDR3 is TGTGCCAGCAGCACAGCCGGGAACTATGGCTACACCTTC.

The chain employs TRBV28 and TRBJ2-7; 10 positions agree with TRBD1. The V gene end was trimmed by 1 base and the J gene end by 3 bases; junction bases not matched to a gene: 3. This CDR3 contains 15 residues. CDR1 is MDHEN, CDR2 SYDVKM, per germline. The CDR3 DNA reads as TGTGCCAGCAGTTTATTGACAGGGGGCGGCTACGAGCAGTACTTC. Its translation: CASSLLTGGGYEQYF.

The chain employs TRBV11-2 and TRBJ2-7; no firm D call. V gave up 5 bases and J gave up 7 bases, with 15 bases separating them. The CDR3 sequence is 13 residues long. Per germline, CDR1 SGHAT and CDR2 FQNNGV. The CDR3 here is CASSPTGQREQYF. CDR3 coding DNA: TGTGCCAGCAGCCCGACTGGCCAGAGGGAGCAGTACTTC.

V and J are TRBV7-2 and TRBJ1-5; 9 positions match TRBD1. The junction had 8 bases not matched to a gene; V was cut back by 5 bases and J by 3 bases. Germline CDR1 is SGHTA and CDR2 is FQGNSA. The CDR3 runs 16 residues. DNA of the CDR3: TGTACCAGCAGCATCTCCCGGGACAGGGACAATCAGCCCCAGCATTTT. Translated, it gives CTSSISRDRDNQPQHF. Combining the CDR3 with reference TRBV7-2 and TRBJ1-5 gives the whole variable domain GAGVSQSPSNKVTEKGKDVELRCDPISGHTALYWYRQSLGQGLEFLIYFQGNSAPDKSGLPSDRFSAERTGGSVSTLTIQRTQQEDSAVYLCTSSISRDRDNQPQHFGDGTRLSIL.

This clonotype was recorded many times. The chain employs TRBV29-1 and TRBJ1-2; the D is unclear. The CDR3 totals 12 residues. V lost 6 bases and J lost 3, with 11 bases in between. Germline V gives CDR1 SQVTM, CDR2 ANQGSEA. The CDR3 DNA is TGCAGCGTCGAGGAGTTATACTATGGCTACACCTTC. This translates into CSVEELYYGYTF.

V and J are TRBV12-3 or TRBV12-4 and TRBJ1-2; D possibly corresponds to TRBD1 (6 bases). V was clipped by 1 base and J by 2 bases, with 14 bases between them. The length of the CDR3 is 16 residues. CDR3 coding DNA: TGTGCCAGCAGTTTAGAGGGCCCGGGGGCGAACTATGGCTACACCTTC. This encodes CASSLEGPGANYGYTF.

This chain links TRBV2 with TRBJ1-5, with D perhaps TRBD1 (6 bases). Trimming shortened V by 6 bases and J by 4 bases, and 22 bases separated the two germline ends. The germline gives CDR1 SNHLY, CDR2 FYNNEI. This CDR3 region has 17 residues. The chain's CDR3 is CASSTDRRDTLNQPQHF. Written as DNA, the CDR3 is TGTGCCAGCAGCACCGACCGACGGGACACCTTGAATCAGCCCCAGCATTTT.

Many counts were recorded for this clonotype. V is TRBV2 and J is TRBJ1-2; TRBD1 might be the D (5 bases). V lost 0 bases to trimming and J lost 7 bases, with 12 bases between them. The CDR3 sequence is 14 residues long. Germline values: CDR1 SNHLY, CDR2 FYNNEI. CDR3 nucleotides: TGTGCCAGCAGTGAAGCGCGAGGGGATGGTGGCTACACCTTC. Its translation is CASSEARGDGGYTF.

The sample holds many counts of this clonotype. V is TRBV6-5 and J is TRBJ2-5; maybe TRBD1 (5 bases). Germline V gene sequence: CDR1 MNHEY, CDR2 SVGAGI. V lost 2 bases, J lost 9 bases, and 7 bases lay in between. The CDR3 sequence is 11 residues long. CDR3 sequence (DNA): TGTGCCAGCAGTTACGGGGCCGCCCAGTACTTC. Protein: CASSYGAAQYF.

The chain combines TRBV10-3 with TRBJ2-5; tentative D call: TRBD2 (6 bases). Trimming shortened V by 6 bases and J by 5 bases, and 16 bases separated the two germline ends. Germline V lookup: CDR1 ENHRY, CDR2 SYGVKD. This CDR3 is built from 14 residues. CDR3 in DNA: TGTGCCATCAGGAGCGGCGGGATTGCGGAGACCCAGTACTTC. It encodes CAIRSGGIAETQYF.

The sample holds many counts of this clonotype. The chain recombines TRBV5-5 with TRBJ2-7, with 7 bases fitting TRBD1. The V gene end was trimmed by 3 bases and the J gene end by 2 bases; junction bases not matched to a gene: 5. Germline assignment: CDR1 SGHKS and CDR2 YYEKEE (reference sequence). This CDR3 has 14 amino acids. CDR3 sequence (DNA): TGTGCCAGCAGCTCTCCCGGGACAGCCTACGAGCAGTACTTC. It yields the protein CASSSPGTAYEQYF.

The chain couples TRBV6-5 to TRBJ1-2, with D tentatively TRBD1 (5 bases). Trimming took off 7 bases at V and 5 bases at J, with 29 bases between the two ends. CDR1 and CDR2 (germline): MNHEY, SVGAGI. The CDR3 length is 18 residues. DNA of the CDR3: TGTGCCAGCATCCGAGCGGGAGTGTGGACCGGGGCACCGTATGGCTACACCTTC. It specifies CASIRAGVWTGAPYGYTF.

The gene calls are TRBV5-1 and TRBJ1-2; 7 bases agree with TRBD1. With 2 bases clipped from V and 6 bases from J, the junction kept 1 base outside the gene matches. CDR3 size: 12 residues. The V gene's germline CDR1 is SGHRS and CDR2 YFSETQ. The CDR3 sequence: CASSFGQDGYTF. In nucleotides, the CDR3 is TGCGCCAGCAGCTTCGGACAGGATGGCTACACCTTC.

This clonotype was counted at least ten times. The V gene is TRBV20-1, the J gene TRBJ2-5; D may be TRBD2 (6 bases). The CDR3 loop spans 14 amino acids. Trimming shortened V by 0 bases and J by 5 bases, and 13 bases separated the two germline ends. Germline values: CDR1 DFQATT, CDR2 SNEGSKA (reference sequence). CDR3 DNA: TGCAGTGCTAGAGATACGAAGGGACTGGAGACCCAGTACTTC. Translated, it gives CSARDTKGLETQYF.

This chain uses TRBV9 with TRBJ1-1; 9 bases are a match to TRBD1. J lost 6 bases, V lost 0 bases, and 6 bases had no gene match. Germline V CDR1 and CDR2: SGDLS, YYNGEE. This CDR3 spans 15 amino acids. CDR3 in amino acids: CASSVAAGQGAEAFF. CDR3 DNA sequence: TGTGCCAGCAGCGTAGCAGCGGGACAGGGAGCTGAAGCTTTCTTT.

There are many counts of this clonotype. The chain couples TRBV3-1 to TRBJ2-6, with D possibly being TRBD2 (5 bases). Germline V lookup: CDR1 LGHDT, CDR2 YNNKEL (reference sequence). The CDR3 is 17 amino acids. V dropped 0 bases and J dropped 0 bases, with 9 bases sitting between them. CDR3 amino acids: CASSQDGVNSGANVLTF. The DNA of the CDR3 is TGTGCCAGCAGCCAAGACGGGGTGAACTCTGGGGCCAACGTCCTGACTTTC.

CDR3 in amino acids: CASSEVAGTPLHF. The CDR3 DNA reads TGCGCCAGCAGCGAAGTAGCCGGGACACCCCTCCACTTT. The chain joins TRBV4-1 to TRBJ1-6, with D unresolved. CDR1 and CDR2 from the germline V gene are MGHRA and YSYEKL. This CDR3 contains 13 residues. V lost 5 bases to trimming and J lost 11 bases, with 13 bases between them.

This rearrangement joins TRBV25-1 to TRBJ1-2; no definite D call. The CDR3 is 14 residues long. Germline V gene sequence: CDR1 MGHDK, CDR2 SYGVNS. The germline V and J ends were trimmed by 4 bases and 4 bases, with 13 bases remaining between them. Here the CDR3 DNA reads TGTGCCAGCAGTGCCGAGCTGGGCCTCTATGGCTACACCTTC. Encoded protein: CASSAELGLYGYTF.

This clonotype was recorded many times. For the CDR3, the DNA is TGTGCCAGCAGCACCAGGACATCCACTGAAGCTTTCTTT. This sequence encodes CASSTRTSTEAFF. The chain is built from TRBV11-2 and TRBJ1-1, with D perhaps matching TRBD1 (5 bases). This CDR3 has 13 amino acids. The germline gives CDR1 SGHAT, CDR2 FQNNGV. Between the trimmed V and J ends, which lost 5 bases and 4 bases, there was a span of 11 bases. The whole variable domain, filled in from reference TRBV11-2 and TRBJ1-1, reads EAGVAQSPRYKIIEKRQSVAFWCNPISGHATLYWYQQILGQGPKLLIQFQNNGVVDDSQLPKDRFSAERLKGVDSTLKIQPAKLEDSAVYLCASSTRTSTEAFFGQGTRLTVV.

This chain connects TRBV11-1 to TRBJ2-7, with 13 bases aligning to TRBD2. Germline loops: CDR1 SGHAT, CDR2 FQDESV (reference sequence). CDR3 length: 17 amino acids. V gave up 5 bases and J gave up 5 bases; unmatched junction bases: 12. CDR3 residues: CASSNQGGLAGDHEQYF. Here the CDR3 DNA reads TGTGCCAGCAGCAACCAAGGCGGACTAGCGGGAGATCACGAGCAGTACTTC.

This clonotype was seen more than once but under ten times. V gene TRBV25-1 combines with J gene TRBJ1-5; no definite D call. Germline V gene sequence: CDR1 MGHDK, CDR2 SYGVNS. Trimming cost V 3 bases and J 0 bases, with 3 bases left between them. The CDR3 has 13 residues. Written as DNA, the CDR3 is TGTGCCAGCAGTGATACTAGCAATCAGCCCCAGCATTTT. It is translated as CASSDTSNQPQHF.

This clonotype was found many times. V usage is TRBV24-1 and J usage is TRBJ2-5; D call uncertain. V lost 3 bases and J 2 bases, leaving 15 bases between the germline ends. This CDR3 has 16 amino acids. Germline V gives CDR1 KGHDR, CDR2 SFDVKD. This CDR3 is CATSDHRENLQETQYF. The CDR3 DNA reads TGTGCCACCAGTGATCACAGAGAAAATTTACAAGAGACCCAGTACTTC.